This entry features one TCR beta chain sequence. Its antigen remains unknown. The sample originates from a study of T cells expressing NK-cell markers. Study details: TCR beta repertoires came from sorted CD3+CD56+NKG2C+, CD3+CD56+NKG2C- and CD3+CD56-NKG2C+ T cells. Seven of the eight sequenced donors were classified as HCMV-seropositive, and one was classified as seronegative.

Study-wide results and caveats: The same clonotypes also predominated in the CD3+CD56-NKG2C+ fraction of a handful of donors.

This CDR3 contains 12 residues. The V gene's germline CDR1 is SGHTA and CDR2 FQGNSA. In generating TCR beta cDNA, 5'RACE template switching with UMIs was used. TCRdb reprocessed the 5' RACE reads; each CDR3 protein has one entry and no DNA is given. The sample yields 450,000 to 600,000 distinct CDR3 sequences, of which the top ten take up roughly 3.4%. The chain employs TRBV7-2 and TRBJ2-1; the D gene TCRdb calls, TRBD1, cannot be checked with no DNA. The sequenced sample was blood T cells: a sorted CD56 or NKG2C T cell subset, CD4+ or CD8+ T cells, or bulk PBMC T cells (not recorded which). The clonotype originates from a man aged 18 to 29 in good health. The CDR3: CASTLIGQTQFF.